Listed below are T cell receptor beta chains from one sample, sequenced in a study of post-analysis software for immune sequencing data. MiXCR, run by TCRdb on the PCR reads, gives a single entry per CDR3 protein. This sample has around 710,000 distinct CDR3 sequences; just over 45% occur once, and the top ten carry 4% to 5%. The sequenced sample consisted of blood. The origin of the receptors is a girl aged 10 to 17 with multiple sclerosis. Each CDR3 is given with its conserved first and last residue. D genes are given only for firm matches. Not every row has a clone size; where given, it reads once, few, many or a size class.

d_call	v_call	clone_size	j_call	cdr3_nt	cdr3_aa
.	TRBV20-1	.	TRBJ1-5	TGCAGTGCCTATTTCCCTCCGGGACCCACAACCAATCAGCCCCAGCATTTT	CSAYFPPGPTTNQPQHF
.	TRBV12-3/TRBV12-4	.	TRBJ1-2	TGTGCCAGCAGTCCTTCTGCCGGGGGACTGATATATGGCTACACCTTC	CASSPSAGGLIYGYTF
.	TRBV3-1	.	TRBJ2-5	TGTGCCAGCAGCCGCAGTAGGACAATTCAAGAGACCCAGTACTTC	CASSRSRTIQETQYF
TRBD1	TRBV5-1	.	TRBJ1-1	TGCGCCAGCAGCAAGGACAGGCAAGGCACTGAAGCTTTCTTT	CASSKDRQGTEAFF
.	TRBV30	few	TRBJ2-3	TGTGCCTGGAGCGACACCACAGATACGCAGTATTTT	CAWSDTTDTQYF
.	TRBV20-1	.	TRBJ2-7	TGCAGTGCTAGAGATCGAAACGGCATTAGCTCCTACGAGCAGTACTTC	CSARDRNGISSYEQYF
.	TRBV12-3/TRBV12-4	.	TRBJ2-7	TGTGCCAGCAGTTTAGAATTGAGGGGAGAGTTGTACGAGCAGTACTTC	CASSLELRGELYEQYF
.	TRBV5-6	few	TRBJ2-1	TGTGCCAGCGCTAGGACCAGCTCCTACAATGAGCAGTTCTTC	CASARTSSYNEQFF
.	TRBV11-2	.	TRBJ2-1	TGTGCCAGCAGCTTAAGCGGTGGGAATCGAGGTGAGCAGTTCTTC	CASSLSGGNRGEQFF
.	TRBV5-1	.	TRBJ2-1	TGCGCCAGCAGCTTGTTCTGGTCCCGTCCCGGGTCATCTAGGGATGAGCAGTTCTTC	CASSLFWSRPGSSRDEQFF
.	TRBV29-1	few	TRBJ1-2	TGCAGCGTCCCCGGGGTTAACTCTAACTATGGCTACACCTTC	CSVPGVNSNYGYTF
.	TRBV6-5	.	TRBJ1-2	TGTGCCAGCAGTCGGGATCTTGGCTACACCTTC	CASSRDLGYTF
TRBD2	TRBV10-3	few	TRBJ2-3	TGTGCCACGTCTCAACTAGCGGGTGGGGCAGATACGCAGTATTTT	CATSQLAGGADTQYF
.	TRBV29-1	.	TRBJ1-2	TGCAGCGTGGACCGCGTAGGGAGCTATGGCTACACCTTC	CSVDRVGSYGYTF
TRBD1	TRBV20-1	.	TRBJ2-5	TGCAGTGCCCCGGGACAGGGGGCTGGAGAGCAGTACTTC	CSAPGQGAGEQYF
.	TRBV29-1	.	TRBJ1-2	TGCAGCGTTGAGACGAGTAACTATGGCTACACCTTC	CSVETSNYGYTF
.	TRBV7-2	.	TRBJ2-7	TGTGCCAGCAGCCCTGTTCCTTACTACGAGCAGTACTTC	CASSPVPYYEQYF
TRBD2	TRBV6-4	.	TRBJ2-3	TGTGCCAGCAGTGACTCGCCTAGCGGGAGTTACACAGATACGCAGTATTTT	CASSDSPSGSYTDTQYF
.	TRBV7-2	many	TRBJ2-1	TGTGCCAGCAGCCACTACAATGAGCAGTTCTTC	CASSHYNEQFF
.	TRBV6-5	few	TRBJ2-7	TGTGCCAGCAGTTTGGGGGCTAGCCAATCATATGAGCAGTACTTC	CASSLGASQSYEQYF
TRBD1	TRBV27	few	TRBJ2-7	TGTGCCAGCAGTTCCCTTATCGACAGGGACCTGGGGGAGCAGTACTTC	CASSSLIDRDLGEQYF
TRBD2	TRBV12-3/TRBV12-4	.	TRBJ2-1	TGTGCCAGCAGCTCAACTAGCGGGAATGTCAATGAGCAGTTCTTC	CASSSTSGNVNEQFF
.	TRBV6-6	.	TRBJ2-7	TGTGCCAGCAGGCCCCGGGGTTCCTACGAGCAGTACTTC	CASRPRGSYEQYF
TRBD2	TRBV29-1	.	TRBJ2-1	TGCAGCGTCGACTTTCTAAGGGGAGTGGGACTAGCGGACAATGAGCAGTTCTTC	CSVDFLRGVGLADNEQFF
.	TRBV20-1	.	TRBJ1-5	TGCAGTGCTAGAGGCCCCCTGGGTCAGCCCCAGCATTTT	CSARGPLGQPQHF
TRBD1	TRBV12-5	.	TRBJ2-2	TGTGCTAGTGGTTTTACCACACCAGGGGGCGGGGAGCTGTTTTTT	CASGFTTPGGGELFF
TRBD1	TRBV4-2	few	TRBJ2-7	TGTGCCAGCAGCCAAGATCATGGGAGACAGGGCTCCTACGAGCAGTACTTC	CASSQDHGRQGSYEQYF
.	TRBV20-1	.	TRBJ2-7	TGCAGTGCTAGCCTCTACAGGGCTTCCTACGAGCAGTACTTC	CSASLYRASYEQYF
TRBD2	TRBV2	.	TRBJ2-2	TGTGCCAGCAAACTCGGGACTAGCGAGGTCGGGGAGCTGTTTTTT	CASKLGTSEVGELFF
TRBD1	TRBV12-3/TRBV12-4	few	TRBJ2-3	TGTGCCAGCAGCCGACCCCCAAGGGACAGACGCACAGATACGCAGTATTTT	CASSRPPRDRRTDTQYF
.	TRBV5-6	.	TRBJ1-2	TGTGCCAGCAGCTTACAGTACGAGTACACCTTC	CASSLQYEYTF
.	TRBV4-2	.	TRBJ1-1	TGTGCCAGCAGCCAAGAGAGGGCAGCTGCCCTCATGAACACTGAAGCTTTCTTT	CASSQERAAALMNTEAFF
TRBD1	TRBV20-1	few	TRBJ1-5	TGCAGTGCCGTGGGACAGGGGACCCACTATAGCAATCAGCCCCAGCATTTT	CSAVGQGTHYSNQPQHF
TRBD1	TRBV7-9	.	TRBJ2-1	TGTGCCAGCAGCGGGGGACAGGGGGTGATCAATGAGCAGTTCTTC	CASSGGQGVINEQFF